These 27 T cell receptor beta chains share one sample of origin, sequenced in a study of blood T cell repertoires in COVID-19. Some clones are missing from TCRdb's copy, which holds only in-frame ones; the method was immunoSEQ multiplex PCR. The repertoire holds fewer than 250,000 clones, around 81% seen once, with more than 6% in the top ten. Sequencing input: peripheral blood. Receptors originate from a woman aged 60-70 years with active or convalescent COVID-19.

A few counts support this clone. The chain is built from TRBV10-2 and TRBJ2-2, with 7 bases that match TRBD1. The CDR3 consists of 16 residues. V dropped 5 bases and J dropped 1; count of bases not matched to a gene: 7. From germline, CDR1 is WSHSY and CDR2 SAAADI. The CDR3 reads CASSLAGTVNTGELFF. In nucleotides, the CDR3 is TGCGCCAGCAGTCTAGCCGGGACAGTGAACACCGGGGAGCTGTTTTTT.

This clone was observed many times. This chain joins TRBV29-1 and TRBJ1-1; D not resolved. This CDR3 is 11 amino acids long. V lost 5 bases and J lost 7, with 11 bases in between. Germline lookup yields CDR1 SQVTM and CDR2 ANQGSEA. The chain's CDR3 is CSVWPTREAFF. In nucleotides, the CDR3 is TGCAGCGTTTGGCCCACCCGTGAAGCTTTCTTT.

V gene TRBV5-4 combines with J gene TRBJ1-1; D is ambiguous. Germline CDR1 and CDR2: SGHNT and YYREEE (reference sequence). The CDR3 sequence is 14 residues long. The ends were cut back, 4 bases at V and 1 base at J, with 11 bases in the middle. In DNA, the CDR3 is TGTGCCAGCAGCCAGAGGACTGAGAACACTGAAGCTTTCTTT. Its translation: CASSQRTENTEAFF.

CDR3 in DNA: TGCGCCAGCAGCTTAGGGAGGACTAGCGGGGCATGGAATGAGCAGTTCTTC. Encoded protein: CASSLGRTSGAWNEQFF. The chain is built from TRBV5-1 and TRBJ2-1; 12 bases line up with TRBD2. There are 17 residues in the CDR3. J gave up 7 bases and V 2 bases, and 10 bases lay outside the gene matches. CDR1 SGHRS and CDR2 YFSETQ come from the germline V gene.

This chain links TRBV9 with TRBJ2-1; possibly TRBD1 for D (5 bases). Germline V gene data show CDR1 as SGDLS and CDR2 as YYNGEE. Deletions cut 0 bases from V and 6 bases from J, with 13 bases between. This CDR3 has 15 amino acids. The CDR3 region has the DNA TGTGCCAGCAGCGTAGACGAGCAGGGATTCAATGAGCAGTTCTTC. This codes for CASSVDEQGFNEQFF.

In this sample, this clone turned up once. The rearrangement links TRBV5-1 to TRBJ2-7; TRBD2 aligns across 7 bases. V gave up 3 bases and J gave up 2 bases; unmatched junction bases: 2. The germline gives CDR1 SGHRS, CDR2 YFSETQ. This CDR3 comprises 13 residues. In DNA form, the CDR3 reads TGCGCCAGCAGCTCAACTAGCGCCTACGAGCAGTACTTC. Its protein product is CASSSTSAYEQYF.

In DNA, the CDR3 is TGTGCCAGCAGCCGGGGCCGCCCGGACACCGGGGAGCTGTTTTTT. Translation gives CASSRGRPDTGELFF. The chain is built from TRBV3-1 (or the pseudogene TRBV3-2) and TRBJ2-2, with D maybe TRBD1 (5 bases). Deletions cut 4 bases from V and 3 bases from J, with 12 bases between. CDR1 and CDR2 (germline): LGHDT, YNNKEL (reference sequence). The CDR3 is 15 amino acids.

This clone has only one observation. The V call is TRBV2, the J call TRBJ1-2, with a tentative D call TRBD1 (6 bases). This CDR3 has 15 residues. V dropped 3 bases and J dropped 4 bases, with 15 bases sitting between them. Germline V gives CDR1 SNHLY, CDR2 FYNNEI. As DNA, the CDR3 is TGTGCCAGCAGTGACTATCAGCAGGGGACCTATGGCTACACCTTC. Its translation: CASSDYQQGTYGYTF.

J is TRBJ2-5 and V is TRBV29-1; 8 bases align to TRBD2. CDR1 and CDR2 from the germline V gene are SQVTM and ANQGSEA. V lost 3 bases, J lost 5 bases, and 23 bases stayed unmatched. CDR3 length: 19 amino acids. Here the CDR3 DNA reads TGCAGCGTTGATCCGATACTGGTCCTAGCGGGCCCCCAAAGTGAGACCCAGTACTTC. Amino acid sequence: CSVDPILVLAGPQSETQYF.

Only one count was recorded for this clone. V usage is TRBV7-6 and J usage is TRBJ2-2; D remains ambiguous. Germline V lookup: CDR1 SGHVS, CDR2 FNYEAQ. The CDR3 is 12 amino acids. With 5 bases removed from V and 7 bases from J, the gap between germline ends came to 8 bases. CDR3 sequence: CASSLVSGELFF. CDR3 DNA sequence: TGTGCCAGCAGCCTCGTCAGCGGGGAGCTGTTTTTT.

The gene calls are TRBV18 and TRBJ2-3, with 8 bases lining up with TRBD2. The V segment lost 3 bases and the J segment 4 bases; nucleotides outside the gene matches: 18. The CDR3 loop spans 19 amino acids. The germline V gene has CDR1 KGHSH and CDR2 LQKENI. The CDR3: CASSPIIYAGGPGADTQYF. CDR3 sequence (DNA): TGTGCCAGCTCACCGATCATATACGCGGGAGGCCCGGGGGCAGATACGCAGTATTTT. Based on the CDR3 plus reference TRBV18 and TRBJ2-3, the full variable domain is NAGVMQNPRHLVRRRGQEARLRCSPMKGHSHVYWYRQLPEEGLKFMVYLQKENIIDESGMPKERFSAEFPKEGPSILRIQQVVRGDSAAYFCASSPIIYAGGPGADTQYFGPGTRLTVL.

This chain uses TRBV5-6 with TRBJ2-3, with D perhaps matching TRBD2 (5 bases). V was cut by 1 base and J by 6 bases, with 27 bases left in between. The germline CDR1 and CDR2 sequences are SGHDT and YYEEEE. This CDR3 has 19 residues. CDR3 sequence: CASSLYRDAADLFPDTQYF. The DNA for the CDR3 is TGTGCCAGCAGCTTGTATAGGGATGCGGCGGACTTGTTTCCGGATACGCAGTATTTT.

The CDR3 nucleotides are TGTGCCAGCAGCTTACTAGCGGGGGGGTCCCAAGAGACCCAGTACTTC. This encodes CASSLLAGGSQETQYF. This chain uses TRBV5-6 with TRBJ2-5; 13 bases line up with TRBD2. Germline V CDR1 and CDR2: SGHDT, YYEEEE. J lost 1 base, V lost 2 bases, and 2 bases had no gene match. CDR3 length: 16 amino acids.

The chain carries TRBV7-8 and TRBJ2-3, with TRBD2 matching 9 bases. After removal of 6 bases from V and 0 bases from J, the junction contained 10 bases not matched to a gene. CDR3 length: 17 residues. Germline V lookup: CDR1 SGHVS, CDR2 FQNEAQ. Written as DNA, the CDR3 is TGTGCCAGCAGAAATAAGCGGGGGGTCCTTAGCACAGATACGCAGTATTTT. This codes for CASRNKRGVLSTDTQYF.

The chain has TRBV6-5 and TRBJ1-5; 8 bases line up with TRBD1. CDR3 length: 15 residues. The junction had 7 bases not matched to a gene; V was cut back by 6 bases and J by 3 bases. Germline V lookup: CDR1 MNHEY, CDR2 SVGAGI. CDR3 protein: CASRYGQGVNQPQHF. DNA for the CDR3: TGTGCCAGCAGATACGGACAGGGCGTCAATCAGCCCCAGCATTTT.

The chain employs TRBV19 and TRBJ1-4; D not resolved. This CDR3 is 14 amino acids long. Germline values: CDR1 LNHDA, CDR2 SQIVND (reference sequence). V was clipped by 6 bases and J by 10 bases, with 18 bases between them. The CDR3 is CASSDPGFGGKLFF. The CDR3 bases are TGTGCCAGTAGCGATCCGGGGTTTGGTGGAAAACTGTTTTTT.

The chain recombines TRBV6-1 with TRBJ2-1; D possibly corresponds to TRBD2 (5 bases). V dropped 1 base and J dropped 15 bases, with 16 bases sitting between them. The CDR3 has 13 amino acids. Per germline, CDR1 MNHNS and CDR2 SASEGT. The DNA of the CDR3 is TGTGCCAGCAGTGAAGGAGGAAGCCGCGAGGGGTTCTTC. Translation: CASSEGGSREGFF.

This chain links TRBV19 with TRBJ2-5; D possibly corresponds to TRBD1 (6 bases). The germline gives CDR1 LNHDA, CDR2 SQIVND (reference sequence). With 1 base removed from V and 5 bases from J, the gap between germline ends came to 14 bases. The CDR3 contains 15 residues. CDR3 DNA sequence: TGTGCCAGTAGTATAGTCAGGGGCCCTGGGGAGACCCAGTACTTC. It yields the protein CASSIVRGPGETQYF.

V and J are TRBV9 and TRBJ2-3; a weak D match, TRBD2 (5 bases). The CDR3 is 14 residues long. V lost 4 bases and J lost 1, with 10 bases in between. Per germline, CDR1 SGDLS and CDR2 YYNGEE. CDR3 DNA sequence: TGTGCCAGCAGCAGGAGGTCCGGCACAGATACGCAGTATTTT. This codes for CASSRRSGTDTQYF.

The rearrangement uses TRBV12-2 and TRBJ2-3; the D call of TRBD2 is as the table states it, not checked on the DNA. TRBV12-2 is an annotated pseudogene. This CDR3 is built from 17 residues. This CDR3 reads CASRFRSISGSTDTQYF. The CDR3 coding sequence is TGTGCAAGTCGCTTTCGTTCTATTAGCGGGAGCACAGATACGCAGTATTTT.

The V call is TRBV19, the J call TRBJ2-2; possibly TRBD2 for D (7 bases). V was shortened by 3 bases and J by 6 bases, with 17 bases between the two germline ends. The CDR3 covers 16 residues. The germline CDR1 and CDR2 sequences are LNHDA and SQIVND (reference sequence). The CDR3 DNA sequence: TGTGCCAGTAGTATGTTGGGGGGCGCGGGGGCCGGGGAGCTGTTTTTT. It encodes CASSMLGGAGAGELFF.

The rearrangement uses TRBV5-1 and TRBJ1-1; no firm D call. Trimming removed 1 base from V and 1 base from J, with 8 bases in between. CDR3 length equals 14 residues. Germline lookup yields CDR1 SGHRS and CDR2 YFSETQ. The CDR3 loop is CASSLLPRNTEAFF. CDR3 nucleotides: TGCGCCAGCAGCTTGCTCCCCCGGAACACTGAAGCTTTCTTT.

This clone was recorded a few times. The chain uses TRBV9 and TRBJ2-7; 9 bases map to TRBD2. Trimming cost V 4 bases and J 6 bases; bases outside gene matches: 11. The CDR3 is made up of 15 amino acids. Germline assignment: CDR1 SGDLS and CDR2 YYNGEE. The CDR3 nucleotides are TGTGCCAGCAGCCTGGGTGGTAGCGGGAGACCCGAGCAGTACTTC. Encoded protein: CASSLGGSGRPEQYF.

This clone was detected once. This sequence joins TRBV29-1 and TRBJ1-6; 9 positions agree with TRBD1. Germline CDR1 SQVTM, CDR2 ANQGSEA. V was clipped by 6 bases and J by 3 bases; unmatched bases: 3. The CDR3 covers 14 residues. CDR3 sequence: CSVQGADYNSPLHF. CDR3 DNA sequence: TGCAGCGTACAGGGGGCTGACTATAATTCACCCCTCCACTTT.

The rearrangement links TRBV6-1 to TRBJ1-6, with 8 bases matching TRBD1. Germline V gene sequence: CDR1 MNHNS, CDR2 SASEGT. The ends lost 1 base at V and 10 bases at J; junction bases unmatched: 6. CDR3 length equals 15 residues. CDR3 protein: CASSEEQGVYSPLHF. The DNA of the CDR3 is TGTGCCAGCAGTGAAGAACAGGGGGTTTACTCACCCCTCCACTTT.

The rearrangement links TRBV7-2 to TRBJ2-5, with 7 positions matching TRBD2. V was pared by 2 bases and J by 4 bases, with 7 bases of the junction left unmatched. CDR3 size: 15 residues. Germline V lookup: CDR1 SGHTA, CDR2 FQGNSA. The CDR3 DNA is TGTGCCAGCAGCTTATCGAGTTTAGCGGGAGAGACCCAGTACTTC. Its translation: CASSLSSLAGETQYF.

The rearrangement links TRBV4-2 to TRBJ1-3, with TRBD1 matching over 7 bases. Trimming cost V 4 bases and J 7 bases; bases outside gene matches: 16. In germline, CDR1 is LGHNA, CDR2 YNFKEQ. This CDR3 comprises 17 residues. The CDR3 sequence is CASSRAADGDRRNTIYF. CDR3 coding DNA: TGTGCCAGCAGCCGCGCGGCCGATGGGGACAGAAGGAACACCATATATTTT.